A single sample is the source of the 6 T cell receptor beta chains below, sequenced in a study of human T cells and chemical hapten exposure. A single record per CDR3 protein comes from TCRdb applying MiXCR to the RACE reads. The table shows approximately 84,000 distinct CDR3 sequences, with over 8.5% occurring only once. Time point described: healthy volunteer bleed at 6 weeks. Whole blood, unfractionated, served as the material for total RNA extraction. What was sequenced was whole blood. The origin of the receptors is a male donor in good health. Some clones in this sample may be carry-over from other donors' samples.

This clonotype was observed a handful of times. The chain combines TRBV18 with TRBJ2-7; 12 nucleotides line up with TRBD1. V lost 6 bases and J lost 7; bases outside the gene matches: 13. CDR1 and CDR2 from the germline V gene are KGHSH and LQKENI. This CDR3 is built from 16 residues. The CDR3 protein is CASSPVTGTGGFEQYF. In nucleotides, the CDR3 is TGTGCCAGCTCCCCGGTCACCGGGACAGGGGGCTTTGAGCAGTACTTC.

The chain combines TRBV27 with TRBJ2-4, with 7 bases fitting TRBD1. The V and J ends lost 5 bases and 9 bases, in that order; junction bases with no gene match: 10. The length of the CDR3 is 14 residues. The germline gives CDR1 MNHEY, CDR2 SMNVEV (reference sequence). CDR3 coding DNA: TGTGCCAGCAGTCCAACGACAGGGTCAGGCATTCAGTACTTC. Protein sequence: CASSPTTGSGIQYF.

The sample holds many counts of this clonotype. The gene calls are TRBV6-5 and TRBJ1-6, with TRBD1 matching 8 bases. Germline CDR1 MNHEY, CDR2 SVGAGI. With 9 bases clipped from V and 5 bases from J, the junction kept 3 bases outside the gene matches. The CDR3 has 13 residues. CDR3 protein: CASKQGDNSPLHF. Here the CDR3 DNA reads TGTGCCAGTAAACAGGGGGATAATTCACCCCTCCACTTT.

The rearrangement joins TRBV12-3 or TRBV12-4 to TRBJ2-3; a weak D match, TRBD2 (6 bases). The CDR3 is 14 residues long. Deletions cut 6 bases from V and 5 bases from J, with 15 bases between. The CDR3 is CASSRERGKDTQYF. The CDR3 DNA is TGTGCCAGCAGCCGGGAGAGGGGAAAAGATACGCAGTATTTT.

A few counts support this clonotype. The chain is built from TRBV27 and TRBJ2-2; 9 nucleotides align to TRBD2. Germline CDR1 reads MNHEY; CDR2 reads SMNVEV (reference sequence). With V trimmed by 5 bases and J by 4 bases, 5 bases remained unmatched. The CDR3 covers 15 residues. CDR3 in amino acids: CASSLPGLATGELFF. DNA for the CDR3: TGTGCCAGCAGTCTCCCGGGACTAGCCACCGGGGAGCTGTTTTTT.

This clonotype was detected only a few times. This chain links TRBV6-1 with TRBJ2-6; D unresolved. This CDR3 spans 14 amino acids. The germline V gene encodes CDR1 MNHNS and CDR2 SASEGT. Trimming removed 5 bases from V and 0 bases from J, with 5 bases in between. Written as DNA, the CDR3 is TGTGCCAGCAGTACGATCTCTGGGGCCAACGTCCTGACTTTC. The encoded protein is CASSTISGANVLTF.